Listed below are T cell receptor beta chains from one sample, sequenced in a study of blood T cell repertoires in COVID-19. Produced via immunoSEQ multiplex PCR; TCRdb's table is partial and in-frame only. The data show approximately 77,000 clones, approximately 76% seen once. The specimen was peripheral blood. The receptors stem from a man aged 70 or older with active or convalescent COVID-19. Both conserved end residues are part of each CDR3. Fields, in order: J gene, V gene, D gene, clone size, CDR3 DNA, CDR3 protein. The D gene is left open where the match is weak. Clone size is stated in some rows and not others, as once, few, many or a class when expanded.

TRBJ1-3	TRBV19	NA	few	TGTGCCAGTAGTATCAGATCCACCATATATTTT	CASSIRSTIYF
TRBJ2-7	TRBV11-2	TRBD1	NA	TGTGCCAGCAGCCTGGGACCGACAGGGGGCTTATACGAGCAGTACTTC	CASSLGPTGGLYEQYF
TRBJ1-5	TRBV28	NA	NA	TGTGCCAGCAGTCTAGTCGGACACACTAGCAATCAGCCCCAGCATTTT	CASSLVGHTSNQPQHF
TRBJ2-7	TRBV25-1	TRBD1	NA	TGTGCCAGCAGCGAGATACAGGGGAAGAGCGAGCAGTACTTC	CASSEIQGKSEQYF
TRBJ1-4	TRBV10-3	NA	NA	TGTGCCAGTCGACACCAAAATGAAAAACTGTTTTTT	CASRHQNEKLFF
TRBJ1-1	TRBV6-4	NA	NA	TGTGCCAGCAGTGCCCAACCGGGTTCTGAAGCTTTCTTT	CASSAQPGSEAFF
TRBJ2-7	TRBV19	NA	NA	TGTGCCAGTAAGTTGCAGGGGGGCGAGCAGTACTTC	CASKLQGGEQYF
TRBJ1-5	TRBV2	NA	once	TGTGCCAGCAGTGTGGTAGGGGTGATCAATCAGCCCCAGCATTTT	CASSVVGVINQPQHF
TRBJ1-2	TRBV6-5	NA	NA	TGTGCCATACCTCGGGCAGGGAATACTAACTATGGCTACACCTTC	CAIPRAGNTNYGYTF
TRBJ1-1	TRBV30	TRBD1	few	TGTGCCTGGAGTTCAACAGGGGCAAGCACTGAAGCTTTCTTT	CAWSSTGASTEAFF
TRBJ1-5	TRBV5-6	TRBD1	NA	TGTGCCAGCAGCTTGGGGGACAGGGACCATCAGCCCCAGCATTTT	CASSLGDRDHQPQHF
TRBJ1-2	TRBV5-6	TRBD1	NA	TGTGCCAGCAGCTTGGGACAGGGCCCCGGAGCTAACTATGGCTACACCTTC	CASSLGQGPGANYGYTF
TRBJ2-7	TRBV30	NA	NA	TGTGCCTGGAGTACGGGGACAGCCGGAGGGTACGAGCAGTACTTC	CAWSTGTAGGYEQYF
TRBJ2-5	TRBV5-6	TRBD1	NA	TGTGCCAGCAGCTCGCCGATAAACCGGGACAGGGCGAAAGAGACCCAGTACTTC	CASSSPINRDRAKETQYF
TRBJ1-2	TRBV5-1	NA	few	TGCGCCAGCAGCGTACAGGGAGGGGATGGCTACACCTTC	CASSVQGGDGYTF
TRBJ2-7	TRBV28	TRBD1	NA	TGTGCCAGCACCAACCTCCTGCCGGGACAGGGGTGGAACGAGCAGTACTTC	CASTNLLPGQGWNEQYF
TRBJ1-4	TRBV5-1	NA	NA	TGCGCCAGCAGCTCTGCAGGGGCTACGGCTAATGAAAAACTGTTTTTT	CASSSAGATANEKLFF
TRBJ2-7	TRBV29-1	NA	NA	TGCAGCGTTGTGTCCGACAGCTCCTCCTACGAGCAGTACTTC	CSVVSDSSSYEQYF
TRBJ1-5	TRBV27	TRBD1	many	TGTGCCAGCAGTTTAACGACAGGGGATCAGCCCCAGCATTTT	CASSLTTGDQPQHF
TRBJ2-5	TRBV7-2	NA	NA	TGTGCCAGCAGCCCAGGGACAAGTTTCCAAGAGACCCAGTACTTC	CASSPGTSFQETQYF
TRBJ1-4	TRBV30	NA	NA	TGTGCCTGGAGTGTATCCCCGGGGGAGAATGAAAAACTGTTTTTT	CAWSVSPGENEKLFF
TRBJ1-3	TRBV9	NA	NA	TGTGCCAGCAGCAGCGACCTGTTTTCGAACACCATATATTTT	CASSSDLFSNTIYF
TRBJ2-7	TRBV14	TRBD2	NA	TGTGCCAGCAGCCAAGAACTAGCGGGGGGCTACGAGCAGTACTTC	CASSQELAGGYEQYF
TRBJ2-3	TRBV11-2	NA	few	TGTGCCAGCAGCTTAGACGGGGTAGATACGCAGTATTTT	CASSLDGVDTQYF
TRBJ2-7	TRBV18	NA	NA	TGTGCCAGCTCACCCAGGGAAGACGAGCAGTACTTC	CASSPREDEQYF
TRBJ1-1	TRBV2	NA	few	TGTGCCAGCAGTGGCGGGGGCTGGTACACTGAAGCTTTCTTT	CASSGGGWYTEAFF